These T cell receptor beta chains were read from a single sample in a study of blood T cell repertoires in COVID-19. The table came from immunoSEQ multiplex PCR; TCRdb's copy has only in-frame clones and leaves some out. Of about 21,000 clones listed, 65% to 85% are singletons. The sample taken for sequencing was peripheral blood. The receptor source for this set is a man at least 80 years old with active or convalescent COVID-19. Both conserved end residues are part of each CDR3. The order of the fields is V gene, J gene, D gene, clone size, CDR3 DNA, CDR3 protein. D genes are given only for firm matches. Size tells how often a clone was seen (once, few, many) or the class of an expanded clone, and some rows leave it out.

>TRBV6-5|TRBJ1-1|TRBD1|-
TGTGCCAGCAGAAACAGGGGTTTCACTGAAGCTTTCTTT
CASRNRGFTEAFF
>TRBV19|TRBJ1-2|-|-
TGTGCCAGTAGCTCCAGGTTCTCCTATGGCTACACCTTC
CASSSRFSYGYTF
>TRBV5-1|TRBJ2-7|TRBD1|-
TGCGCCAGCAGCCGCGGACAGGGGGTGACCTACGAGCAGTACTTC
CASSRGQGVTYEQYF
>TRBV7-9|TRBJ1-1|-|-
TGTGCCAGCAGCTTCTGGACAGCGAACACTGAAGCTTTCTTT
CASSFWTANTEAFF
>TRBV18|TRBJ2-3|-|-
TGTGCCAGCTCTGGCTGGGGACACGTAACAGATACGCAGTATTTT
CASSGWGHVTDTQYF
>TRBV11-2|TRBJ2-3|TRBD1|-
TGTGCCAGCAGCCCAGGGGGAGATACGCAGTATTTT
CASSPGGDTQYF
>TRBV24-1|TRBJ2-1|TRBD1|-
TGTGCCACCAGGGGACAGGGATCGAGCTCCTACAATGAGCAGTTCTTC
CATRGQGSSSYNEQFF
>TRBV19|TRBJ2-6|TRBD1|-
TGTGCCAGTCGACAGGGGGCAATCTCTGGGGCCAACGTCCTGACTTTC
CASRQGAISGANVLTF
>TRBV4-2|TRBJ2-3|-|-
TGTGCCAGCAGCCAAGAGGGGAGAATCACAGATACGCAGTATTTT
CASSQEGRITDTQYF
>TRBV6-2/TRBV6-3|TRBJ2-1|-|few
TGTGCCAGCAGCCCCATGGGGAGAGAGCAGTTCTTC
CASSPMGREQFF
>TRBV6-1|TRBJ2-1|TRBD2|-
TGTGCCAGCAGCCGACTAGCGGGAGTCAATGAGCAGTTCTTC
CASSRLAGVNEQFF